The clone carrying this T cell receptor beta chain appeared a few times. Its antigen is undetermined. The data belong to a study of T cell repertoires in cytomegalovirus infection. For the study at large: Recently described HLA-C-restricted plus well-studied HLA-B-restricted CMV epitopes were used. Shared public TCR beta signatures pointed to both CMV infection and a matching HLA type. Notes on the study in general: Dominant in the ex vivo response were TCR beta clonotypes restricted by HLA-C and specific for CMV. The cumulative frequency of public TCR beta families identified carriers of CMV plus the relevant HLA.

MiXCR, applied by TCRdb to the reads, yields one record per CDR3 protein. The repertoire includes about 700,000 distinct CDR3 sequences, approximately 33% of them detected once, and around a sixth sits in the top ten. Germline loops: CDR1 SGHVS, CDR2 FNYEAQ. The CDR3 totals 14 residues. V lost 0 bases, J lost 3 bases, and 6 bases lay in between. The clonotype was recovered from a human donor in good health (CMV status not recorded). Some clones in this sample may be carry-over from other donors' samples. V is TRBV7-6 and J is TRBJ1-3, with D uncertain. Sequenced here: cultured PBMCs, sampled from culture after CMV antigen stimulation. The CDR3 reads CASSLANIGNTIYF. CDR3 DNA sequence: TGTGCCAGCAGCTTAGCGAACATTGGAAACACCATATATTTT.